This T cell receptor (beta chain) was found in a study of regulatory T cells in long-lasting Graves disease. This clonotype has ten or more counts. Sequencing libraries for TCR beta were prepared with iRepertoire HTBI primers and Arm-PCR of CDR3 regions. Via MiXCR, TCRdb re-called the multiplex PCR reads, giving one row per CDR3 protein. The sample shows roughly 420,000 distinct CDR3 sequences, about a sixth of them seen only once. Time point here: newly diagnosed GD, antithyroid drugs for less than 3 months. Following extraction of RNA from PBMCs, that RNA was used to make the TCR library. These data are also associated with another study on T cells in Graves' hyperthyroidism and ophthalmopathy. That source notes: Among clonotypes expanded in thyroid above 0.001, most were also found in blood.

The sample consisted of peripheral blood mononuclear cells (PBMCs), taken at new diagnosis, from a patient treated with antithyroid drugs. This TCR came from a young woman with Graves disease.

The CDR3 sequence: CASARGRGNEQFF. The DNA of the CDR3 is TGTGCCAGCGCACGCGGGAGGGGTAATGAGCAGTTCTTC. The rearrangement links TRBV2 to TRBJ2-1; TRBD2 matches 9 bases. CDR1 and CDR2 (germline): SNHLY, FYNNEI. The CDR3 contains 13 residues. V was clipped by 8 bases and J by 7 bases; unmatched bases: 6.